The T cell receptor (beta chain) described here comes from a study of tumor-infiltrating lymphocytes in localized non-small cell lung cancer. Study overall: Tumor tissue and non-adjacent uninvolved lung came from each patient.

Whole-study results and caveats: IM1 and IM2 tumors showed no difference in T-cell fraction. Each assay used a separate piece of the same tissue. Higher tumor T cell infiltration than in uninvolved lung was supported by TCRbeta sequencing.

This CDR3 has 12 residues. V lost 6 bases, J lost 6 bases, and 9 bases lay in between. Germline CDR1 reads SGHAT; CDR2 reads FQNNGV. Measured with immunoSEQ multiplex PCR; TCRdb has only the in-frame clones, and not every one. Here the sample spans about 17,000 clones, 80% being singletons. With respect to this clone: No antigen is known for it.

What was sequenced was uninvolved lung tissue not adjacent to the tumor. This TCR came from a human donor with non-small cell lung cancer. The V gene is TRBV11-2, the J gene TRBJ2-1; D gene unclear. The CDR3 region is CASSSGSNEQFF. The CDR3 nucleotides are TGTGCCAGCAGTTCCGGTTCCAATGAGCAGTTCTTC.